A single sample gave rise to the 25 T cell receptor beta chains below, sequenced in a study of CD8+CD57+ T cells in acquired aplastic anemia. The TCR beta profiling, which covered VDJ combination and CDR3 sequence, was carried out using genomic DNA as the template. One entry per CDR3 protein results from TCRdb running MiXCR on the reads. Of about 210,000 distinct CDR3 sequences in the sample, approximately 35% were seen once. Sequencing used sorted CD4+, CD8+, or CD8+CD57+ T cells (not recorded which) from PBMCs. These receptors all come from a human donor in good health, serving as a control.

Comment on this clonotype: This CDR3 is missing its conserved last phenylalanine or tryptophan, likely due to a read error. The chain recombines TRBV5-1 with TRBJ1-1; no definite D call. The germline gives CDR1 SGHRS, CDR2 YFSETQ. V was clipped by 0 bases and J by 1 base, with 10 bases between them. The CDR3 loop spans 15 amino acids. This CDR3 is CASSLGVVENTEAFL. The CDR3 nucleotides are TGCGCCAGCAGCTTGGGAGTGGTGGAGAACACTGAAGCTTTCCTT.

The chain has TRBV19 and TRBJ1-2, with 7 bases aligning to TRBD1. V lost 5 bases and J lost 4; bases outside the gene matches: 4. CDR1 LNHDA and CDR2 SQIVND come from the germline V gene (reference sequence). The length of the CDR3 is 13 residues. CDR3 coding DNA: TGTGCCAGTAGTGCAACAGGGGTCTATGGCTACACCTTC. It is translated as CASSATGVYGYTF.

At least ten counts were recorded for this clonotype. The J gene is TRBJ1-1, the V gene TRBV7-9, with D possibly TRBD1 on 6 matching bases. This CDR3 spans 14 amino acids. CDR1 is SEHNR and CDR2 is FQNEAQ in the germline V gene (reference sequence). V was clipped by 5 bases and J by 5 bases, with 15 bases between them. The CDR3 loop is CASSHRVLGTEAFF. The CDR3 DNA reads TGTGCCAGCAGCCACAGGGTCTTGGGAACTGAAGCTTTCTTT. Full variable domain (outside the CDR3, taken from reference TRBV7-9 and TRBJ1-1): DTGVSQNPRHKITKRGQNVTFRCDPISEHNRLYWYRQTLGQGPEFLTYFQNEAQLEKSRLLSDRFSAERPKGSFSTLEIQRTEQGDSAMYLCASSHRVLGTEAFFGQGTRLTVV.

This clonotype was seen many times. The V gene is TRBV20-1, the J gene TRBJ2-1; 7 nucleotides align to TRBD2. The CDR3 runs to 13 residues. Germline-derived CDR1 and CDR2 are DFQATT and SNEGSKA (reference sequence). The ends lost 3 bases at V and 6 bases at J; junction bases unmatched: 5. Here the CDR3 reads CSASLGLTNEQFF. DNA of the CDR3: TGCAGTGCTAGCCTGGGACTAACCAATGAGCAGTTCTTC.

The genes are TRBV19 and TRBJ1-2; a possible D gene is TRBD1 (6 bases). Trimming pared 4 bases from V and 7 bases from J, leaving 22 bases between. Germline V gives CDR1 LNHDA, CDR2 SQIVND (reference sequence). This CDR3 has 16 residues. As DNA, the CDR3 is TGTGCCAGTAGTACAATAGCCCATCAACAGGGATTTGGCTACACCTTC. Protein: CASSTIAHQQGFGYTF.

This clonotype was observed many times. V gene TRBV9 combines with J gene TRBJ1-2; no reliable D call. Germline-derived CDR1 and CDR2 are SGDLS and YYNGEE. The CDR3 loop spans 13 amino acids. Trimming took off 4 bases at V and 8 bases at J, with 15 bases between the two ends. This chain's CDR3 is CASSPTGGRGYTF. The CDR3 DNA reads TGTGCCAGCAGCCCTACGGGCGGCCGCGGCTACACCTTC. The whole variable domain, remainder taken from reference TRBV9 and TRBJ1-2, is DSGVTQTPKHLITATGQRVTLRCSPRSGDLSVYWYQQSLDQGLQFLIQYYNGEERAKGNILERFSAQQFPDLHSELNLSSLELGDSALYFCASSPTGGRGYTFGSGTRLTVV.

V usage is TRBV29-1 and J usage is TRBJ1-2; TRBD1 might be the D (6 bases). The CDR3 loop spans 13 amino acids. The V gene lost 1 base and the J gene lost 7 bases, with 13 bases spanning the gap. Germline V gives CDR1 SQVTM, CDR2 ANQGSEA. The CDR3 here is CSVEGTGARGYTF. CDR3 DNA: TGCAGCGTTGAAGGAACGGGGGCGCGTGGCTACACCTTC.

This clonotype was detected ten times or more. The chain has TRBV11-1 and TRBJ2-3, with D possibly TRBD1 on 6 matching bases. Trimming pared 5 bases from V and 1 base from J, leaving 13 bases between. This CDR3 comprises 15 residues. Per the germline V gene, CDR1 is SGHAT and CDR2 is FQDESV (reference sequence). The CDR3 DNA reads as TGTGCCAGCAGCGAGGGGGACCTACGCACAGATACGCAGTATTTT. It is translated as CASSEGDLRTDTQYF.

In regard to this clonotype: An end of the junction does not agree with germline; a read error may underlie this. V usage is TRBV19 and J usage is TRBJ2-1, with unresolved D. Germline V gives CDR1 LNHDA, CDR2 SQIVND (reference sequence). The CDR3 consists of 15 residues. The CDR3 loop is CASGILLGTYNEQFF. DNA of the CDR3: TGTGCCAGTGGTATATTACTGGGCACCTACAATGAGCAGTTCTTC.

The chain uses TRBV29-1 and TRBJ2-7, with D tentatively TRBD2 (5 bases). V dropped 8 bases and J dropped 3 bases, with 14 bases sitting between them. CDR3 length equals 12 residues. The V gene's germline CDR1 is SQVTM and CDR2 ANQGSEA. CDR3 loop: CSPDGNHYEQYF. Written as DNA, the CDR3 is TGCAGCCCTGACGGGAACCACTACGAGCAGTACTTC.

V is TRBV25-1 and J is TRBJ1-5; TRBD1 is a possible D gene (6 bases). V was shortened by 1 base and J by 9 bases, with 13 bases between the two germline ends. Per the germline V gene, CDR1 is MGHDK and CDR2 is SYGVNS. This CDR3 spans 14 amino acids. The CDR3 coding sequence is TGTGCCAGCAGTGAATGGGGACACAAGGGGCCCCAGCATTTT. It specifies CASSEWGHKGPQHF.

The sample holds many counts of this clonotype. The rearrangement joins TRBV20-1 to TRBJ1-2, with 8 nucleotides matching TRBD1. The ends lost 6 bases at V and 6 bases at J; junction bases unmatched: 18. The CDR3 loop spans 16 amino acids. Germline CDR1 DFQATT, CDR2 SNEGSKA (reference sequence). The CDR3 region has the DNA TGCAGTGCCGACCTAGCGCCAGGACAGGGTGAAGATGGCTACACCTTC. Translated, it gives CSADLAPGQGEDGYTF.

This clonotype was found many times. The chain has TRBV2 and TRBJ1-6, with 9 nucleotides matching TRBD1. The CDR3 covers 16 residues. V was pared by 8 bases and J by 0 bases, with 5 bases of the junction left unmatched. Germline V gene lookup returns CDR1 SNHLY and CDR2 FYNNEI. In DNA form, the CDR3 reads TGTGCCAGCCTGTCGGGACAGGGCTCCTATAATTCACCCCTCCACTTT. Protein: CASLSGQGSYNSPLHF.

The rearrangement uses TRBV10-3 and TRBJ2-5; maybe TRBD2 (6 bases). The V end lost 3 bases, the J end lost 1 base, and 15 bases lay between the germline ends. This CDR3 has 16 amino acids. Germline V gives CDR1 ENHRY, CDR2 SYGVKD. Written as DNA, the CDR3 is TGTGCCATCAGTGACCCAAATCGGGGGAGCCAAGAGACCCAGTACTTC. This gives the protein CAISDPNRGSQETQYF.

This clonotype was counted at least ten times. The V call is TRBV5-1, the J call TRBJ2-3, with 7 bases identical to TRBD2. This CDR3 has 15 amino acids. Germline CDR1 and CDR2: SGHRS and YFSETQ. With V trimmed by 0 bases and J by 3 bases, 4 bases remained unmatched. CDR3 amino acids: CASSLASGETDTQYF. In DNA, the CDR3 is TGCGCCAGCAGCTTGGCCAGCGGGGAGACAGATACGCAGTATTTT.

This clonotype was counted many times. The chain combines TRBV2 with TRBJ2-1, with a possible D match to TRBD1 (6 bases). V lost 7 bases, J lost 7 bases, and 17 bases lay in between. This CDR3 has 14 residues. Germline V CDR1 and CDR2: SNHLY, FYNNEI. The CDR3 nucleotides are TGTGCCAGCACCGGACAGATACTGATTAATGAGCAGTTCTTC. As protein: CASTGQILINEQFF.

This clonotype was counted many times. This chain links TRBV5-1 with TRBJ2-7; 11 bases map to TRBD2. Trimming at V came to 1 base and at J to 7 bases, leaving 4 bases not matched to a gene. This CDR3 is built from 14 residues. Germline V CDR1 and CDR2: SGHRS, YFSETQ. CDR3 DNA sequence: TGCGCCAGCAGCTTGCTAGCGGGAGGAGGTGAGCAGTACTTC. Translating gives CASSLLAGGGEQYF.

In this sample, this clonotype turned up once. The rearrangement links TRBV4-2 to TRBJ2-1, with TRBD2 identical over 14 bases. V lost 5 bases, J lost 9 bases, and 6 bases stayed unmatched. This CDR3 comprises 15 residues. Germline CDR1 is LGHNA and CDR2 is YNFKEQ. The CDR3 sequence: CASSEGLAGVIEQFF. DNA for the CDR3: TGTGCCAGCAGCGAGGGACTAGCGGGAGTTATTGAGCAGTTCTTC.

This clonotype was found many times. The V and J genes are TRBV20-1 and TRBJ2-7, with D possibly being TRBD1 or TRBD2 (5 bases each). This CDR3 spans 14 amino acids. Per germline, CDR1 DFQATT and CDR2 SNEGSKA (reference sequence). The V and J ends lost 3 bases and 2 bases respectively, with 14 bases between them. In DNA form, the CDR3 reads TGCAGTGCTAGTGGCCCGGGACGGGCCTACGAGCAGTACTTC. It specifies CSASGPGRAYEQYF.

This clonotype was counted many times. DNA for the CDR3: TGCAGTGCTGTAGGGGCAGGGGGCCGGCAAGAGACCCAGTACTTC. As protein: CSAVGAGGRQETQYF. The chain carries TRBV20-1 and TRBJ2-5, with TRBD1 matching over 8 bases. The CDR3 spans 15 residues. Germline values: CDR1 DFQATT, CDR2 SNEGSKA (reference sequence). Trimming at V came to 5 bases and at J to 2 bases, leaving 10 bases not matched to a gene.

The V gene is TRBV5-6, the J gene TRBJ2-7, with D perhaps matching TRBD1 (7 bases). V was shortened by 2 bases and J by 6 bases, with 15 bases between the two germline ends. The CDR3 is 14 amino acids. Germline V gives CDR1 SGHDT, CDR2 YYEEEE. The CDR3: CASSFFDRDFEQYF. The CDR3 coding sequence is TGTGCCAGCAGCTTTTTCGACAGGGACTTCGAGCAGTACTTC.

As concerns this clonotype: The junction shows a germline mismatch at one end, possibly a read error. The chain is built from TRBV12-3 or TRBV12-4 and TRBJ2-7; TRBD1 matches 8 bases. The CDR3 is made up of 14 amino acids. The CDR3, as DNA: TGTGCCAGCAGTTTCTCGCAGGGGGCGTACGAGCGGTACTTC. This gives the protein CASSFSQGAYERYF.

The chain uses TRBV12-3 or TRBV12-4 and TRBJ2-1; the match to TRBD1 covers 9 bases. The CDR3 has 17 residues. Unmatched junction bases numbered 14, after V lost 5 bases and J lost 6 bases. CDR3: CASSRYGTGRLRNEQFF. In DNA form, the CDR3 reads TGTGCCAGCAGTAGATACGGGACAGGGCGTCTCCGCAATGAGCAGTTCTTC.

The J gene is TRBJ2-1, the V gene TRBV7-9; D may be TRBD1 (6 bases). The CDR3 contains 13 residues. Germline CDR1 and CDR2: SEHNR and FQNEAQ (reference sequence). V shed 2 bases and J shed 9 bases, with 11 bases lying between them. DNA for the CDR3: TGTGCCAGCAGCTTATCAGGGGCACGTGAGCAGTTCTTC. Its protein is CASSLSGAREQFF.

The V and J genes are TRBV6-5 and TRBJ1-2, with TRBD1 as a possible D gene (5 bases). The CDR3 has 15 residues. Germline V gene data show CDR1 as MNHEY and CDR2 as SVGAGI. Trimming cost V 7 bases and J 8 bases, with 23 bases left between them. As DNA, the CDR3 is TGTGCCAGCACCTACTTCCCGGGTCTGCGGGGCGGCTACACCTTC. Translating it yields CASTYFPGLRGGYTF.